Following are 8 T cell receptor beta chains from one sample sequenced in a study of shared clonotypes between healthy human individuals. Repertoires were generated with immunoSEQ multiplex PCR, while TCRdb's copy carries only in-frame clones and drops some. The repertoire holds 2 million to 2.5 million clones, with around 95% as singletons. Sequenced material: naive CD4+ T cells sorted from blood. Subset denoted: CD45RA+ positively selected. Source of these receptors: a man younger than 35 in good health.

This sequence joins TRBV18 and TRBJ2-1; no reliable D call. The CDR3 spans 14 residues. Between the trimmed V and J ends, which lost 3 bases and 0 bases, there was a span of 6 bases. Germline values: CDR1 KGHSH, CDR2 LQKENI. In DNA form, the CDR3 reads TGTGCCAGCTCACCTCTCCGCTCCTACAATGAGCAGTTCTTC. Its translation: CASSPLRSYNEQFF.

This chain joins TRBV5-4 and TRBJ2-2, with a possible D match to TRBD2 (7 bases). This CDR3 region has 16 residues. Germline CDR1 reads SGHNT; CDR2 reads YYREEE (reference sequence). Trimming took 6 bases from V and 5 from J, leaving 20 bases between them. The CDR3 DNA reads TGTGCCAGCACCCGCGGTGGGGGGGGGCCGACCGGGGAGCTGTTTTTT. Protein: CASTRGGGGPTGELFF.

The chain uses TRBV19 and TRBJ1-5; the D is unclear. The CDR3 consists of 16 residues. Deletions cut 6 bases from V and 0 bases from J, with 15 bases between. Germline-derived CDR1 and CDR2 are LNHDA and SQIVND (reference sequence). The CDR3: CASSVRRALSNQPQHF. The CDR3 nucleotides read TGTGCCAGTAGCGTTCGCCGGGCTCTTAGCAATCAGCCCCAGCATTTT.

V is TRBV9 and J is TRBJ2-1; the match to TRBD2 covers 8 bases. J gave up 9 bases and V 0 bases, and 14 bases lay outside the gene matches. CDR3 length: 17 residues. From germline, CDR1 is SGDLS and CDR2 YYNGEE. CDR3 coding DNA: TGTGCCAGCAGCGTAGATTCGGGGGCGGGAGGAGTCGGTGAGCAGTTCTTC. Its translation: CASSVDSGAGGVGEQFF.

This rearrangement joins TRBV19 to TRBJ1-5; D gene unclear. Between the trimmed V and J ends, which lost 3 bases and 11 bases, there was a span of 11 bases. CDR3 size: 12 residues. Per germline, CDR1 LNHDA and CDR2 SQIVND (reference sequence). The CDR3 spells CASSMGWEAQHF. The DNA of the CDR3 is TGTGCCAGTAGTATGGGGTGGGAGGCCCAGCATTTT.

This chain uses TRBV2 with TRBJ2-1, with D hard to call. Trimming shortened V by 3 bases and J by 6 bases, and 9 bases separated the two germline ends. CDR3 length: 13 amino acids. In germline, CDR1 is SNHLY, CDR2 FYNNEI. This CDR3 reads CASSEIESNEQFF. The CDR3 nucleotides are TGTGCCAGCAGTGAGATCGAGTCCAATGAGCAGTTCTTC.

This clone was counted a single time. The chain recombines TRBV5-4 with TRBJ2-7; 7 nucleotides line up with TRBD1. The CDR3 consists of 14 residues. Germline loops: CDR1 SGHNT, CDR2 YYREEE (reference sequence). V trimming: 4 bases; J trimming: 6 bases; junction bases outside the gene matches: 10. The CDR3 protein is CASSLERGRGEQYF. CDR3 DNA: TGTGCCAGCAGCCTTGAGAGGGGGCGCGGCGAGCAGTACTTC.

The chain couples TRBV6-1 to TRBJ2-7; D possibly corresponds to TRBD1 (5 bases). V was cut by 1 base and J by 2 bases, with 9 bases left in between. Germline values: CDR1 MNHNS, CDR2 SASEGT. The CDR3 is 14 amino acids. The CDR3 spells CASSEGTWTYEQYF. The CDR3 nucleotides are TGTGCCAGCAGTGAAGGGACATGGACCTACGAGCAGTACTTC.